Presented here are 13 T cell receptor beta chains from one specimen sequenced in a study of shared clonotypes between healthy human individuals. Repertoires were generated with immunoSEQ multiplex PCR, while TCRdb's copy carries only in-frame clones and drops some. The table lists roughly 2.6 million clones, approximately 94% of them singletons. The specimen sequenced was naive CD4+ T cells sorted from blood. The subset here: CD45RA+ positively selected. The receptor source for this set is a man between 18 and 35 years old in good health.

This chain's CDR3 is CASTGNTEAFF. In DNA, the CDR3 is TGTGCCAGCACAGGGAACACTGAAGCTTTCTTT. The genes are TRBV10-3 and TRBJ1-1; the D gene is possibly TRBD1 (5 bases). The CDR3 extends over 11 amino acids. Germline CDR1 and CDR2: ENHRY and SYGVKD. V gave up 10 bases and J gave up 1 base, with 7 bases separating them.

The chain recombines TRBV5-5 with TRBJ1-4; 8 bases agree with TRBD1. Germline V gene sequence: CDR1 SGHKS, CDR2 YYEKEE (reference sequence). The CDR3 is 14 residues long. Trimming cost V 0 bases and J 5 bases; bases outside gene matches: 0. The CDR3 DNA is TGTGCCAGCAGCTTGGGACAGGGGAATGAAAAACTGTTTTTT. This gives the protein CASSLGQGNEKLFF.

The genes are TRBV10-3 and TRBJ2-5; TRBD1 might be the D (5 bases). The CDR3 contains 14 residues. Per the germline V gene, CDR1 is ENHRY and CDR2 is SYGVKD. Between the trimmed V and J ends, which lost 3 bases and 5 bases, there was a span of 13 bases. The CDR3 is CAISDLRVKETQYF. CDR3 DNA sequence: TGTGCCATCAGTGATCTCAGGGTTAAGGAGACCCAGTACTTC.

CDR3 amino acids: CASRSKRGENQETQYF. The DNA of the CDR3 is TGTGCCAGCCGCTCCAAGCGGGGGGAAAACCAAGAGACCCAGTACTTC. The chain uses TRBV5-4 and TRBJ2-5; 9 bases map to TRBD2. Losses at the gene ends were 7 bases for V and 0 bases for J; bases not matched to a gene: 10. The CDR3 is 16 residues long. Germline V CDR1 and CDR2: SGHNT, YYREEE (reference sequence).

V and J are TRBV5-1 and TRBJ2-5; D gene uncertain. Germline V lookup: CDR1 SGHRS, CDR2 YFSETQ. The V gene lost 3 bases and the J gene lost 2 bases, with 11 bases spanning the gap. The CDR3 runs 14 residues. CDR3 loop: CASSSLPLQETQYF. DNA for the CDR3: TGCGCCAGCAGCTCGTTGCCCCTTCAAGAGACCCAGTACTTC.

V and J are TRBV5-1 and TRBJ1-1; the D is unclear. The CDR3 has 18 residues. The germline gives CDR1 SGHRS, CDR2 YFSETQ. The V and J ends lost 4 bases and 0 bases respectively, with 22 bases between them. The CDR3 region is CASSGTPPGLYMNTEAFF. The CDR3 region has the DNA TGCGCCAGCAGCGGAACCCCGCCAGGCTTATACATGAACACTGAAGCTTTCTTT.

This chain uses TRBV18 with TRBJ1-2; D possibly corresponds to TRBD1 (6 bases). The CDR3 covers 15 residues. CDR1 KGHSH and CDR2 LQKENI come from the germline V gene. The ends were cut back, 3 bases at V and 3 bases at J, with 14 bases in the middle. The DNA of the CDR3 is TGTGCCAGCTCACCTACTAAAACAGGGTACTATGGCTACACCTTC. Its translation: CASSPTKTGYYGYTF.

J is TRBJ2-1 and V is TRBV7-2, with 11 nucleotides matching TRBD2. This CDR3 has 16 amino acids. The ends lost 1 base at V and 7 bases at J; junction bases unmatched: 6. The germline V gene encodes CDR1 SGHTA and CDR2 FQGNSA. CDR3 residues: CASSLVFLAGGNEQFF. DNA for the CDR3: TGTGCCAGCAGCTTAGTGTTCCTAGCGGGAGGTAATGAGCAGTTCTTC.

This chain links TRBV7-2 with TRBJ2-5, with D possibly being TRBD2 (5 bases). The J call may be faulty, since TRBJ2-7 better matches the DNA end. Germline CDR1 reads SGHTA; CDR2 reads FQGNSA. The CDR3 is 15 residues long. The CDR3 is CASSLSPGISYEQYF. The CDR3 nucleotides read TGTGCCAGCAGCTTAAGTCCCGGGATCTCCTACGAGCAGTACTTC.

The V gene is TRBV6-6, the J gene TRBJ1-5; tentative D call: TRBD1 (5 bases). The CDR3 sequence is 12 residues long. Germline assignment: CDR1 MNHNY and CDR2 SVGAGI (reference sequence). Trimming took 5 bases from V and 7 from J, leaving 9 bases between them. The CDR3 nucleotides are TGTGCCAGCAGTCCAGGGTACCAGCCCCAGCATTTT. It codes for CASSPGYQPQHF.

Regarding this clone: The sample has other DNA sequences that encode this CDR3 too. The chain carries TRBV5-1 and TRBJ2-2; TRBD2 aligns across 8 bases. The length of the CDR3 is 15 residues. Germline V gives CDR1 SGHRS, CDR2 YFSETQ. V was clipped by 3 bases and J by 2 bases; unmatched bases: 3. The CDR3 DNA reads as TGCGCCAGCAGCTCCGGGGGGGGCAACACCGGGGAGCTGTTTTTT. Translation: CASSSGGGNTGELFF.

In regard to this clone: The identical CDR3 is also encoded by other nucleotide sequences in the sample. The chain combines TRBV4-1 with TRBJ1-1; 7 nucleotides agree with TRBD1. There are 13 residues in the CDR3. Germline V lookup: CDR1 MGHRA, CDR2 YSYEKL. Losses at the gene ends were 4 bases for V and 1 base for J; bases not matched to a gene: 0. The CDR3 sequence: CASSRDRNTEAFF. CDR3 nucleotide sequence: TGCGCCAGCAGCCGGGACAGGAACACTGAAGCTTTCTTT.

J is TRBJ1-5 and V is TRBV2, with D maybe TRBD1 (6 bases). Per germline, CDR1 SNHLY and CDR2 FYNNEI. Trimming took off 8 bases at V and 1 base at J, with 18 bases between the two ends. The CDR3 is made up of 16 amino acids. In nucleotides, the CDR3 is TGTGCCAGCGAGGGGGACGGGAGCCGGAGCAATCAGCCCCAGCATTTT. It encodes CASEGDGSRSNQPQHF. Combining the CDR3 with reference TRBV2 and TRBJ1-5 gives the whole variable domain EPEVTQTPSHQVTQMGQEVILRCVPISNHLYFYWYRQILGQKVEFLVSFYNNEISEKSEIFDDQFSVERPDGSNFTLKIRSTKLEDSAMYFCASEGDGSRSNQPQHFGDGTRLSIL.